These 18 T cell receptor beta chains were all obtained from the same sample, sequenced in a study of Graves' ophthalmopathy and Graves' hyperthyroidism. Amplifying from RNA transcripts, the study obtained TCR beta CDR3 regions. An initial RT-PCR round employing HTBI primers preceded a second-round multiplex PCR. A single record per CDR3 protein comes from TCRdb applying MiXCR to the multiplex PCR reads. The sample shows just over 600,000 distinct CDR3 sequences, 20% to 25% of them seen only once. Specimen: peripheral blood. All receptors come from a woman younger than 35 with stable Graves' hyperthyroidism. Some clones in this sample may be carry-over from other donors' samples.

This clonotype appeared many times. V and J are TRBV28 and TRBJ2-7; 14 bases line up with TRBD2. CDR1 and CDR2 from the germline V gene are MDHEN and SYDVKM. Unmatched junction bases numbered 13, after V lost 6 bases and J lost 3 bases. CDR3 size: 18 residues. The CDR3 reads CASSGTWGLAGVSYEQYF. The CDR3 coding sequence is TGTGCCAGCAGCGGGACCTGGGGACTAGCGGGAGTTAGCTACGAGCAGTACTTC.

The rearrangement links TRBV7-3 to TRBJ2-2, with TRBD2 matching 8 bases. The V segment lost 1 base and the J segment 7 bases; nucleotides outside the gene matches: 11. The CDR3 has 17 residues. Germline-derived CDR1 and CDR2 are SGHTA and FQGTGA. The CDR3 region is CASSLNGGGKYGGELFF. The CDR3 DNA is TGTGCCAGCAGCTTAAACGGCGGGGGGAAGTACGGCGGGGAGCTGTTTTTT.

In this sample, this clonotype turned up many times. The chain employs TRBV19 and TRBJ1-5; 7 nucleotides agree with TRBD1. There are 14 residues in the CDR3. In germline, CDR1 is LNHDA, CDR2 SQIVND (reference sequence). V shed 6 bases and J 1 base; nucleotides not matched to a gene: 3. Here the CDR3 DNA reads TGTGCCAGTAGGGTGACAGGGAGCAATCAGCCCCAGCATTTT. This sequence encodes CASRVTGSNQPQHF. Supplemented by reference TRBV19 and TRBJ1-5, the full variable domain reads DGGITQSPKYLFRKEGQNVTLSCEQNLNHDAMYWYRQDPGQGLRLIYYSQIVNDFQKGDIAEGYSVSREKKESFPLTVTSAQKNPTAFYLCASRVTGSNQPQHFGDGTRLSIL.

A single count supports this clonotype. This sequence joins TRBV6-1 and TRBJ1-2; D unresolved. V lost 4 bases and J lost 5, with 11 bases in between. This CDR3 has 13 residues. CDR1 MNHNS and CDR2 SASEGT come from the germline V gene. The CDR3 coding sequence is TGTGCCAGCAGTGGGACGGGAATTTATGGCTACACCTTC. It yields the protein CASSGTGIYGYTF.

Only a few counts were recorded for this clonotype. V usage is TRBV2 and J usage is TRBJ2-5; no firm D call. This CDR3 comprises 12 residues. The ends were cut back, 10 bases at V and 0 bases at J, with 9 bases in the middle. Germline V gene data show CDR1 as SNHLY and CDR2 as FYNNEI. The DNA for the CDR3 is TGTGCCATCCGGGCCTACCAAGAGACCCAGTACTTC. It codes for CAIRAYQETQYF.

The rearrangement uses TRBV6-2 or TRBV6-3 and TRBJ1-5, with D perhaps matching TRBD1 (6 bases). In germline, CDR1 is MNHEY, CDR2 SVGEGT. This CDR3 has 13 amino acids. V lost 7 bases, J lost 5 bases, and 12 bases lay in between. CDR3 residues: CASKYREHQPQHF. The CDR3 bases are TGTGCCAGCAAGTACAGGGAGCATCAGCCCCAGCATTTT.

The sample holds many counts of this clonotype. The rearrangement joins TRBV19 to TRBJ1-5; D gene ambiguous. This CDR3 is built from 14 residues. CDR1 LNHDA and CDR2 SQIVND come from the germline V gene (reference sequence). V lost 5 bases and J lost 4, with 12 bases in between. CDR3 in amino acids: CASSPERHNQPQHF. CDR3 DNA sequence: TGTGCCAGTAGTCCCGAGCGGCATAATCAGCCCCAGCATTTT.

This clonotype was detected a few times. The chain employs TRBV27 and TRBJ1-1, with no clear D. The CDR3 length is 11 residues. Trimming removed 6 bases from V and 10 bases from J, with 12 bases in between. Germline V gives CDR1 MNHEY, CDR2 SMNVEV (reference sequence). This CDR3 reads CASRGTQGAFF. CDR3 nucleotide sequence: TGTGCCAGCAGAGGTACCCAAGGAGCTTTCTTT.

This clonotype was counted only a few times. The V and J genes are TRBV6-1 and TRBJ2-5, with a possible D match to TRBD1 (6 bases). The CDR3 runs to 14 residues. V was clipped by 5 bases and J by 4 bases, with 14 bases between them. Germline CDR1 MNHNS, CDR2 SASEGT. CDR3 sequence (DNA): TGTGCCAGCAGTACCCACTCAGGGGCAGAGACCCAGTACTTC. Protein: CASSTHSGAETQYF.

The genes are TRBV7-2 and TRBJ2-4; TRBD2 aligns across 7 bases. The CDR3 totals 13 residues. V shed 5 bases and J 6 bases; nucleotides not matched to a gene: 4. The germline V gene encodes CDR1 SGHTA and CDR2 FQGNSA. CDR3 coding DNA: TGTGCCAGCAGCCCAGGGAGGGGAAACATTCAGTACTTC. It translates to CASSPGRGNIQYF.

This clonotype has at least ten counts. The chain is built from TRBV7-9 and TRBJ2-7; TRBD1 matches 9 bases. CDR3 length equals 15 residues. V dropped 3 bases and J dropped 4; count of bases not matched to a gene: 7. Per germline, CDR1 SEHNR and CDR2 FQNEAQ (reference sequence). The CDR3 sequence: CASSFGTGYTYEQYF. The DNA of the CDR3 is TGTGCCAGCAGCTTCGGGACAGGGTATACGTACGAGCAGTACTTC.

This clonotype was recorded many times. This chain joins TRBV12-3 or TRBV12-4 and TRBJ2-5; perhaps D is TRBD1 or TRBD2 (5 bases each). This CDR3 has 13 amino acids. V dropped 3 bases and J dropped 6 bases, with 11 bases sitting between them. CDR3 sequence (DNA): TGTGCCAGCAGTTTGTCGGGACCGAAGACCCAGTACTTC. As protein: CASSLSGPKTQYF.

The chain recombines TRBV7-9 with TRBJ1-2; D is ambiguous. The CDR3 extends over 14 amino acids. Trimming cost V 4 bases and J 1 base, with 10 bases left between them. Germline values: CDR1 SEHNR, CDR2 FQNEAQ (reference sequence). DNA of the CDR3: TGTGCCAGCAGCTCCTTTACAGATAACTATGGCTACACCTTC. Amino acids: CASSSFTDNYGYTF.

Concerning this clonotype itself: It may be a read error: a sequence one base away is much more abundant. Since the CDR3 does not end with the conserved phenylalanine or tryptophan, this likely comes from a read error. This chain connects TRBV6-2 or TRBV6-3 to TRBJ2-7; 10 bases fit TRBD2. Germline CDR1 MNHEY, CDR2 SVGEGT. The CDR3 extends over 15 amino acids. J gave up 5 bases and V 4 bases, and 8 bases lay outside the gene matches. CDR3 residues: CASSFASGSPHEQYL. The CDR3 nucleotides read TGTGCCAGCAGTTTTGCTAGCGGGAGCCCCCACGAGCAGTACTTG.

This clonotype was observed at least ten times. The chain links TRBV19 to TRBJ2-5; TRBD2 matches 9 bases. The CDR3 totals 17 residues. V dropped 10 bases and J dropped 0; count of bases not matched to a gene: 15. The germline V gene has CDR1 LNHDA and CDR2 SQIVND (reference sequence). CDR3 amino acids: CATQARLSGRNQETQYF. In nucleotides, the CDR3 is TGTGCCACCCAGGCAAGACTAAGCGGGAGGAACCAAGAGACCCAGTACTTC.

This clonotype was detected ten times or more. The chain carries TRBV3-1 and TRBJ2-7, with 8 bases that match TRBD2. J gave up 5 bases and V 1 base, and 4 bases lay outside the gene matches. Germline V CDR1 and CDR2: LGHDT, YNNKEL (reference sequence). The CDR3 is 14 amino acids. The CDR3 DNA follows: TGTGCCAGCAGCCAAGGGCGGGGGGCCGACGAGCAGTACTTC. Its translation: CASSQGRGADEQYF.

This clonotype has a count of ten or more. The rearrangement links TRBV19 to TRBJ1-1, with D unclear. CDR1 is LNHDA and CDR2 is SQIVND in the germline V gene (reference sequence). The CDR3 consists of 13 residues. V lost 1 base, J lost 4 bases, and 7 bases lay in between. This chain's CDR3 is CASSIVDSTEAFF. CDR3 nucleotides: TGTGCCAGTAGTATAGTGGATAGCACTGAAGCTTTCTTT. The full variable domain, in which reference TRBV19 and TRBJ1-1 provide the parts outside the CDR3, is DGGITQSPKYLFRKEGQNVTLSCEQNLNHDAMYWYRQDPGQGLRLIYYSQIVNDFQKGDIAEGYSVSREKKESFPLTVTSAQKNPTAFYLCASSIVDSTEAFFGQGTRLTVV.

This clonotype is a singleton in its sample. The rearrangement links TRBV6-5 to TRBJ2-5; D remains unclear. In germline, CDR1 is MNHEY, CDR2 SVGAGI. The germline V and J ends were trimmed by 1 base and 5 bases, with 8 bases remaining between them. The CDR3 extends over 13 amino acids. CDR3 sequence: CASSYLMGETQYF. The CDR3 region has the DNA TGTGCCAGCAGTTACTTGATGGGGGAGACCCAGTACTTC.